This T cell receptor (beta chain) was captured in a study of T cell repertoires in cytomegalovirus infection. Whole-study context: Carrying CMV and the relevant HLA type showed in public TCR beta signatures.

Germline V lookup: CDR1 MNHEY, CDR2 SVGEGT. The CDR3 has 13 residues. J lost 8 bases, V lost 6 bases, and 5 bases had no gene match. TCRdb reprocessed the reads with MiXCR, giving one entry per CDR3 protein. The sample lists around 770,000 distinct CDR3 sequences, approximately 32% occurring once. Overall study results and limits: Of the TCR beta families, the public ones yielded a cumulative frequency that identified carriers of CMV plus the relevant HLA.

On this clonotype itself: Its antigen is not identified.

The chain links TRBV6-2 or TRBV6-3 to TRBJ2-1, with 9 bases matching TRBD2. The sequences come from cultured CD8+ T cells from PBMCs, collected from culture after CMV antigen stimulation. The receptor was derived from a human donor in good health (CMV status not recorded). Some clones in this sample may be carry-over from other donors' samples. The DNA of the CDR3 is TGTGCCAGCAGCCCCGGACTAGCGTATGAGCAGTTCTTC. It translates to CASSPGLAYEQFF.